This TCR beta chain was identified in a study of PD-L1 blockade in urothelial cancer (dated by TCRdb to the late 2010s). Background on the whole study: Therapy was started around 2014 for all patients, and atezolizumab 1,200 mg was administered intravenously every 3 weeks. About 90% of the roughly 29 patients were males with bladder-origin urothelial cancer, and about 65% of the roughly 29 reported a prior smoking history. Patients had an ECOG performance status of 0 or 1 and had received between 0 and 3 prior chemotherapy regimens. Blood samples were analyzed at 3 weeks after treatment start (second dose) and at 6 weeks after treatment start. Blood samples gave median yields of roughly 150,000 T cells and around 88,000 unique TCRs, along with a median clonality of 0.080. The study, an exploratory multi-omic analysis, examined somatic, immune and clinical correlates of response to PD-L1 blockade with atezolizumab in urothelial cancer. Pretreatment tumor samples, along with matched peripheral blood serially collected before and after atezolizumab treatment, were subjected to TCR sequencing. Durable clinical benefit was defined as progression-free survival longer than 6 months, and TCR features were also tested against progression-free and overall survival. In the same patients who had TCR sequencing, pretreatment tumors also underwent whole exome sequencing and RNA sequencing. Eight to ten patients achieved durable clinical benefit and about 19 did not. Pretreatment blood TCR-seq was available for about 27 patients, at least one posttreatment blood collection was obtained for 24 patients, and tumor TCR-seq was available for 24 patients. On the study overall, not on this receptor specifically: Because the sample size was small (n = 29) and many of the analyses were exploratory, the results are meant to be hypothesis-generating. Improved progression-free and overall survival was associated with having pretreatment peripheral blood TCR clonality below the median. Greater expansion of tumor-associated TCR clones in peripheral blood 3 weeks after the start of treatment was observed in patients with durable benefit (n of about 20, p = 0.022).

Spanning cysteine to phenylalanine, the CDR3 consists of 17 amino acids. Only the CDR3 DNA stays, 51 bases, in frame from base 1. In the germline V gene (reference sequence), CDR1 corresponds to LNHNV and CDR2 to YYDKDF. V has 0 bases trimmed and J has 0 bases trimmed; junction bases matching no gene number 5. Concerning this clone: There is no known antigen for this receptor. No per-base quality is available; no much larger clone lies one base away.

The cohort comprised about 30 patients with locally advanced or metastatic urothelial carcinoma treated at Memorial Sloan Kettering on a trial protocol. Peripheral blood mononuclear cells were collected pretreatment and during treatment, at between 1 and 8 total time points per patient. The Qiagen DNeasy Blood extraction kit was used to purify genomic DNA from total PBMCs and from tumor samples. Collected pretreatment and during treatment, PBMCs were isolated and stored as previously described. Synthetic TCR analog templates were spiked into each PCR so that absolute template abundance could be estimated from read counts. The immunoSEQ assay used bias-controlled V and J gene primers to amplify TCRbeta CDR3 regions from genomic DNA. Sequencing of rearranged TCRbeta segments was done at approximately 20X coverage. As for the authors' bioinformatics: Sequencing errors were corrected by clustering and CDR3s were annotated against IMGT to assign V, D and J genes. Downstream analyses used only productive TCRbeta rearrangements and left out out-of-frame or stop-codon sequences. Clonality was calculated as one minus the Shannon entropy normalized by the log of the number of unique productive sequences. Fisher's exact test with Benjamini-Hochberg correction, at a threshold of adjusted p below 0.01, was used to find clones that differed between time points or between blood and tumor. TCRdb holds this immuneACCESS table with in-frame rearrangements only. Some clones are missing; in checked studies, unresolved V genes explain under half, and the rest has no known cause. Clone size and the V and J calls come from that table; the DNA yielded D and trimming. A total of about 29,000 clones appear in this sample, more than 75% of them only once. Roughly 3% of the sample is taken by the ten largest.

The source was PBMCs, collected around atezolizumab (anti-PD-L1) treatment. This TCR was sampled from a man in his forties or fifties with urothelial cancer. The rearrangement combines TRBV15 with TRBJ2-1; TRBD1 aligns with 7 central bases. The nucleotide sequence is TGTGCCACCAGCAGAGATCCGACAGGGAGCTCCTACAATGAGCAGTTCTTC. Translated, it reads CATSRDPTGSSYNEQFF.